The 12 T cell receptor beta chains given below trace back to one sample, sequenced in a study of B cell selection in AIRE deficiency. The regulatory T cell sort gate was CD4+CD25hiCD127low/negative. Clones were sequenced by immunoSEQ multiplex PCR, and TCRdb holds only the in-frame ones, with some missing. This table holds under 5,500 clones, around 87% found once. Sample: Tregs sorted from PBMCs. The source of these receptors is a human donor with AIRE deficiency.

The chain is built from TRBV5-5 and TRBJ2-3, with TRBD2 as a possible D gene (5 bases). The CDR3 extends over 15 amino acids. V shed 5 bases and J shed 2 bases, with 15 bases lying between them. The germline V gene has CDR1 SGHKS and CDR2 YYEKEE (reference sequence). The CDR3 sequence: CASRPAQRTTDTQYF. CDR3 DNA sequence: TGTGCCAGCAGGCCAGCGCAGCGGACCACAGATACGCAGTATTTT.

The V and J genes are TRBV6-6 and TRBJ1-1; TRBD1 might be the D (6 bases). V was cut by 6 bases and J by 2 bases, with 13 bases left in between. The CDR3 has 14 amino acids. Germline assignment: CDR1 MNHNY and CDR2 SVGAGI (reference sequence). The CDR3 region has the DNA TGTGCCAGCAGCTGGACAGCCCAAAACACTGAAGCTTTCTTT. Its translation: CASSWTAQNTEAFF.

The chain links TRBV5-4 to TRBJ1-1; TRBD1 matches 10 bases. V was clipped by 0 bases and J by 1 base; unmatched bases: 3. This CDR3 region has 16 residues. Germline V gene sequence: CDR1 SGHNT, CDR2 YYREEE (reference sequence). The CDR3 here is CASSLGQGAPNTEAFF. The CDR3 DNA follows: TGTGCCAGCAGCTTGGGACAGGGGGCGCCGAACACTGAAGCTTTCTTT.

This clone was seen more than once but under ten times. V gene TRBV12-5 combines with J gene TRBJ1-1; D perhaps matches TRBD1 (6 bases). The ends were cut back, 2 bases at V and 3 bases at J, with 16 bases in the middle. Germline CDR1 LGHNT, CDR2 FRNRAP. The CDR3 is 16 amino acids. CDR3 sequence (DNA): TGTGCTAGTGGTTTGTCTACAGGGAGTGGAGACACTGAAGCTTTCTTT. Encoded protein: CASGLSTGSGDTEAFF. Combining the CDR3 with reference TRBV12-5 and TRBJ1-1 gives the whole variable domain DARVTQTPRHKVTEMGQEVTMRCQPILGHNTVFWYRQTMMQGLELLAYFRNRAPLDDSGMPKDRFSAEMPDATLATLKIQPSEPRDSAVYFCASGLSTGSGDTEAFFGQGTRLTVV.

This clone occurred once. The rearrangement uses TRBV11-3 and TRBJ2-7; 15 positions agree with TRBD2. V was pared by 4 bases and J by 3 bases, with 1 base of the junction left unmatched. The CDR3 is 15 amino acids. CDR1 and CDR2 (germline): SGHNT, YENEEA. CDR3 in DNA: TGTGCCAGCAGCTGGGGACTAGCGGGGGGCTACGAGCAGTACTTC. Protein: CASSWGLAGGYEQYF.

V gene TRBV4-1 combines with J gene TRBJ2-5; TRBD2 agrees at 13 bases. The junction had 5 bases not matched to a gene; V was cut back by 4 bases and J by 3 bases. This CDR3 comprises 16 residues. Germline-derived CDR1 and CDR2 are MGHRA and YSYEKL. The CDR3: CASSLGLAGNEETQYF. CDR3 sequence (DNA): TGCGCCAGCAGCCTGGGACTAGCGGGAAACGAAGAGACCCAGTACTTC.

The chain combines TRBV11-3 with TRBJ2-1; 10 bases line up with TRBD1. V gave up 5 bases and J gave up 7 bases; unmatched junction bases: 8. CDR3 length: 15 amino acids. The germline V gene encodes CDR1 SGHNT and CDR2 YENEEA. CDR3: CASSPGTGEGNEQFF. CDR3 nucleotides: TGTGCCAGCAGCCCCGGGACAGGGGAAGGGAATGAGCAGTTCTTC.

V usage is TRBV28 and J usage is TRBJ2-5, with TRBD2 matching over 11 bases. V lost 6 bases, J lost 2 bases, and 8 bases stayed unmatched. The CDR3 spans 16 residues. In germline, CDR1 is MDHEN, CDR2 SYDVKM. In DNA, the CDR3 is TGTGCCAGCAGCCCACGACTAGCGGGGTTACAAGAGACCCAGTACTTC. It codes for CASSPRLAGLQETQYF.

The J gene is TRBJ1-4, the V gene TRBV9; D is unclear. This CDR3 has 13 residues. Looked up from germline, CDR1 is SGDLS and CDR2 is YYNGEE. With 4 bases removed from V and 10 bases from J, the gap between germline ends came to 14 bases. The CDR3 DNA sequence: TGTGCCAGCAGCACGATAGGCGTTGGAAAACTGTTTTTT. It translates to CASSTIGVGKLFF.

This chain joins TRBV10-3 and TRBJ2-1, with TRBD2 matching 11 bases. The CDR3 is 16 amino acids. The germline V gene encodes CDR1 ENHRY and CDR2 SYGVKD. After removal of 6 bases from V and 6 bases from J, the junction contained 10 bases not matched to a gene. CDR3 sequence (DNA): TGTGCCATCAGACCCGTAGCGGGAGGGCCCGTCAATGAGCAGTTCTTC. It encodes CAIRPVAGGPVNEQFF.

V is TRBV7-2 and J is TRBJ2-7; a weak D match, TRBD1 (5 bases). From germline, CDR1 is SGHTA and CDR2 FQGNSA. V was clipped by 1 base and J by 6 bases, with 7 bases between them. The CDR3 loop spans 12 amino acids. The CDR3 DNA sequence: TGTGCCAGCAGCTTAGACAGGCGCGAGCAGTACTTC. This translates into CASSLDRREQYF. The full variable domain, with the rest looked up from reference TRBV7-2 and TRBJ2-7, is GAGVSQSPSNKVTEKGKDVELRCDPISGHTALYWYRQSLGQGLEFLIYFQGNSAPDKSGLPSDRFSAERTGGSVSTLTIQRTQQEDSAVYLCASSLDRREQYFGPGTRLTVT.

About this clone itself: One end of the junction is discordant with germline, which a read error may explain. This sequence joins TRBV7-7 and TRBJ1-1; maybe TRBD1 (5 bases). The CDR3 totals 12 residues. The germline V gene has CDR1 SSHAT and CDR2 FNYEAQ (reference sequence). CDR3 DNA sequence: TGTGCTAGCAGCACAGGGAACACTGAAGCTTTCTTT. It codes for CASSTGNTEAFF.